This T cell receptor beta chain was obtained from a study of identical twins. Study observations and caveats: Out-of-frame beta chain sequences displayed weaker excess sharing between twins.

A single record per CDR3 protein comes from TCRdb applying MiXCR to the 5' RACE reads. The table lists a few hundred thousand distinct CDR3 sequences, more than 6.5% of them singletons. Germline lookup yields CDR1 LNHDA and CDR2 SQIVND (reference sequence). V was pared by 6 bases and J by 9 bases, with 21 bases between. There are 15 residues in the CDR3. The sample holds a few counts of this clonotype. What it recognizes is unknown. These same records also appear under a second study, on yellow fever vaccine responses in identical twins.

This clonotype was sampled from a woman younger than 30 in good health. This chain links TRBV19 with TRBJ2-1; TRBD2 is a possible D gene (6 bases). The sample comprised memory (CD45RO+) T cells sorted from blood. CDR3 protein: CASSFLASLDSEQFF. For the CDR3, the DNA is TGTGCCAGTAGCTTCCTAGCGTCCCTCGATAGTGAGCAGTTCTTC.